This TCR beta chain came from a study of identical twins (dated by TCRdb to the mid-2010s). Study-wide context: The study deep-sequenced TCR alpha and beta repertoires from monozygotic twins, unrelated adults of various ages and cord blood to test whether fetal clonotypes persist. To rule out contamination, replicate twin experiments were performed at different times with different library preparation protocols. Results and caveats for the whole study, not just this receptor: Because the same donors could not be followed over many years, the conclusions relied on cross-sectional statistical analysis. In monozygotic twins, out-of-frame TCR alpha sharing was systematically underestimated by recombination models, although the models agreed with sharing between unrelated individuals. Abundant cord blood beta clonotypes had fewer insertions, young adult naive repertoires showed a similar but weaker trend, and memory repertoires showed no such trend. Zero-insertion analyses could be partly confounded by invariant T cells such as MAIT and iNKT, although diverse VJ usage argued against such confounding for most clonotypes. Compared with coincidental sharing between unrelated individuals, an excess of low generation-probability sequences was observed among out-of-frame TCR alpha sequences shared between twins. A weaker excess of twin sharing was found in beta out-of-frame sequences because the signal-to-noise ratio was lowered by fewer shared sequences.

Library preparation was by 5' RACE. Sequencing relied on an Illumina HiSeq 2000. A universal primer binding site was added through template switching, and the final cDNA carried a unique molecular identifier so that TCR cDNA molecules could be counted accurately. Specific primers in the conserved constant-segment region were used to synthesize first-strand cDNA for TCR alpha and beta chains. Each cDNA library was double barcoded, with a SMART-Mk sample barcode plus Illumina barcodes, to control for contamination. Two successive PCR steps introduced TruSeq adapter sequences along with Illumina sample barcodes. TCR alpha and beta cDNA libraries were sequenced on the Illumina HiSeq platform with custom primers. As for the authors' bioinformatics: Raw reads were processed with MiGEC to extract unique molecular identifiers, and MiXCR was used to determine CDR3 positions. Recombination models were inferred per individual with the repgenHMM and IGoR tools using an EM algorithm. Shared clonotypes were analyzed with the tcR package in R, and sharing was normalized by the product of cloneset sizes. Out-of-frame nonproductive sequences were analyzed to study raw recombination free of thymic and clonal selection effects. TCRdb trimmed the raw reads at Q25, called clones with MiXCR and kept productive beta chains. Each entry is one CDR3 protein sequence, shown with its most common DNA and genes. The V and J calls reflect TCRdb's pipeline rather than the authors' work. This sample has under 900,000 distinct CDR3 sequences in its table, and more than 9% of those were observed once. The ten top clones hold under 2% of the sample.

Every donor was a healthy Caucasian. The twin cohort consisted of three pairs of female monozygotic twins, all aged about 18 to 29 years. Peripheral blood mononuclear cells were used as the source from which RNA for TCR libraries was isolated. This clonotype appeared a few times. Its antigen has not been determined. No much larger clone exists at a distance of one base, and base qualities are not known. This sample was also put to use in a study of yellow fever vaccine responses in identical twins. The second study, in turn, reports: The authors reported that the T cell response to vaccination in identical twins appeared partly convergent and partly personalized. The study precisely tracked vaccine-responding T cell clones in identical twins.

This TCR derives from a woman under 30 in good health. Sequenced material: PBMCs.

CDR3 loop: CSARVTTPDTQYF. The DNA reads TGCAGTGCTAGGGTGACCACACCAGATACGCAGTATTTT. The sequence links TRBV20-1 to TRBJ2-3, with the identity of the D gene unclear. The germline V gene (reference sequence) provides CDR1 DFQATT and CDR2 SNEGSKA. V and J lose 3 bases and 4 bases, and a span of 11 bases separates them. The CDR3 runs 13 residues from the cysteine to the phenylalanine. CDR3 DNA only is kept here, 39 bases in frame from base 1.